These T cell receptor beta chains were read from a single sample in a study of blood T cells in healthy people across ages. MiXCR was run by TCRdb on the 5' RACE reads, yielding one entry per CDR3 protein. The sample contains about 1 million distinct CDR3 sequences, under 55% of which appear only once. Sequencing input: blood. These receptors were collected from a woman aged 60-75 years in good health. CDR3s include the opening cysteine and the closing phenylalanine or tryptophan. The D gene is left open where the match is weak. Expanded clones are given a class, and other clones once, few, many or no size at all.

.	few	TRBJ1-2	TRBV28	TGTGCCAGCAGTCTGGACCAAAACTATGGCTACACCTTC	CASSLDQNYGYTF
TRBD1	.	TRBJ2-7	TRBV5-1	TGCGCCAGCAGTCCACAGGGGATTCCCTACGAGCAGTACTTC	CASSPQGIPYEQYF
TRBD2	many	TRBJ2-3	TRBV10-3	TGTGCCATCGGCGGGGGTATGACAGATACGCAGTATTTT	CAIGGGMTDTQYF
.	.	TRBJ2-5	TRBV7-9	TGTGCCAGCAGCTCCAGGGAAGGGACCAAGTACTTC	CASSSREGTKYF
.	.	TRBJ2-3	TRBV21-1	TGTGCCAGCAGAAAGGGTCGGAGGGATACGCAGTATTTT	CASRKGRRDTQYF
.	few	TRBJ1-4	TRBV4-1	TGCGCCAGCAGGTCGAAGGAAAAACTGTTTTTT	CASRSKEKLFF
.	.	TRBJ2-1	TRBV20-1	TGCAGTGCTAGAATTAGGGGCGGTGAGCAGTTCTTC	CSARIRGGEQFF
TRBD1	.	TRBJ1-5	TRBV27	TGTGCCAGCAGTTCCATGGCGACAGGGGCGAATCAGCCCCAGCATTTT	CASSSMATGANQPQHF
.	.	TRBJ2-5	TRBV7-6	TGTGCCAGCAGCTTAGGAGGGAGCAATACTTGGACCCAGTACTTC	CASSLGGSNTWTQYF
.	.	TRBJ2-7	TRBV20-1	TGCAGTGCTCCTTCGGACTACTCGTCTTACAATGAGCAGTACTTC	CSAPSDYSSYNEQYF
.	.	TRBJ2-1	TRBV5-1	TGCGCCAGCAGCTTGGCCGGGGATTTGAATGAGCAGTTCTTC	CASSLAGDLNEQFF
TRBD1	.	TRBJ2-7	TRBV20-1	TGCAGTGCTCCTCATCCGACAGGGTTGTACGAGCAGTACTTC	CSAPHPTGLYEQYF
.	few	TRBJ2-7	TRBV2	TGTGCCAGCAGTGCCCAGGGAAGCTCCTACGAGCAGTACTTC	CASSAQGSSYEQYF
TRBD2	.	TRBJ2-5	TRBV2	TGTGCCGGCAGGAGAAGGGAGGGAGAGACCCAGTACTTC	CAGRRREGETQYF
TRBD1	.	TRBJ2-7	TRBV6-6	TGTGCCAGCAGTTCCACAGGGGGCGGCTACGAGCAGTACTTC	CASSSTGGGYEQYF
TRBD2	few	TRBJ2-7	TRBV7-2	TGTGCCAGCAGCTTAAGGCGGGAGCTCAACGAGCAGTACTTC	CASSLRRELNEQYF
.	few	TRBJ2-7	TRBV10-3	TGTGCCATCAGTGCGGGGTCCCGGGAGCAGTACTTC	CAISAGSREQYF
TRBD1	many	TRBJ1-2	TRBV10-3	TGTGCCATCAGCGCGCTCTGGCAGGGGGCCTCCAACTATGGCTACACCTTC	CAISALWQGASNYGYTF
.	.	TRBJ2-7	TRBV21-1	TGTGCCAGCAGCAAAGAGGGTCTAGGAGGGGCAGTTTTCGGCTACGAGCAGTACTTC	CASSKEGLGGAVFGYEQYF
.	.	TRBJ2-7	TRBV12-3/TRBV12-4	TGTGCCAGCACTCCCCAGGGTCTGGACGAGCAGTACTTC	CASTPQGLDEQYF
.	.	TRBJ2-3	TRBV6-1	TGTGCCAGCAGTGAAGTTCGTGGGAGTAGAGATACGCAGTATTTT	CASSEVRGSRDTQYF
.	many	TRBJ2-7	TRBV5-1	TGCGCCAGCAGCTTGGAGGGGGTTGCGGGGATATATTACGAGCAGTACTTC	CASSLEGVAGIYYEQYF
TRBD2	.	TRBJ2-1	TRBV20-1	TGCAGTGCAACCCTAAGCGGGAGCTCCTACAATGAGCAGTTCTTC	CSATLSGSSYNEQFF
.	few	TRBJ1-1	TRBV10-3	TGTGCCACCCGGGACACTCGCTCGGGGGACACTGAAGCTTTCTTT	CATRDTRSGDTEAFF
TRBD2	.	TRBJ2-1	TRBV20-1	TGCAGTGCTGGACTAGCGAACGATGAGCAGTTCTTC	CSAGLANDEQFF